The rows below give T cell receptor beta chains drawn from one sample of a study of cytomegalovirus exposure and HLA in healthy donors. Clones were read by immunoSEQ multiplex PCR, and TCRdb kept only the in-frame ones, dropping some. The sample has over 130,000 clones, around 78% seen once. Sequencing was carried out using PBMCs. These receptors all stem from a middle-aged woman in good health and CMV-seropositive. The CDR3 runs from the conserved cysteine through the conserved F or W. D genes are given only for firm matches. Size is omitted from some rows. Given values are once, few, many or a class for expanded clones.

TRBV18	-	TRBJ2-2	-	CASLASLVGAGELFF	TGTGCCAGCCTAGCGAGTCTAGTTGGTGCCGGGGAGCTGTTTTTT
TRBV29-1	TRBD2	TRBJ2-7	-	CSVASAGGPSINQQYF	TGCAGCGTTGCCTCCGCGGGAGGGCCCTCTATTAACCAGCAGTACTTC
TRBV2	TRBD2	TRBJ2-1	-	CASSGGSREGIYNEQFF	TGTGCCAGCAGTGGGGGTTCGCGGGAGGGAATATACAATGAGCAGTTCTTC
TRBV2	TRBD2	TRBJ2-7	-	CASSEQLAGEQYF	TGTGCCAGCAGTGAACAACTAGCGGGCGAGCAGTACTTC
TRBV7-9	TRBD1	TRBJ2-3	-	CASSPTRDSTQYF	TGTGCCAGCAGCCCGACCCGGGACAGCACGCAGTATTTT
TRBV6-6	-	TRBJ1-4	-	CASSYSVQGGEKLFF	TGTGCCAGCAGTTACTCGGTGCAGGGAGGTGAAAAACTGTTTTTT
TRBV7-2	-	TRBJ1-2	few	CASSLVGRGYTF	TGTGCCAGCAGCTTAGTCGGTCGTGGCTACACCTTC
TRBV19	TRBD1	TRBJ1-1	-	CASSIGDSGGTEAFF	TGTGCCAGTAGTATAGGGGACAGCGGGGGCACTGAAGCTTTCTTT
TRBV7-9	-	TRBJ2-7	-	CASSLGFGGSEQYF	TGTGCCAGCAGCTTAGGTTTCGGCGGCTCCGAGCAGTACTTC
TRBV7-9	TRBD2	TRBJ2-1	-	CASSPGTSGRPSYNEQFF	TGTGCCAGCAGCCCCGGGACTAGCGGGAGGCCCTCCTACAATGAGCAGTTCTTC
TRBV2	-	TRBJ1-5	few	CASSEALRQRGQPQHF	TGTGCCAGCAGTGAAGCGCTTCGACAGAGGGGGCAGCCCCAGCATTTT
TRBV19	-	TRBJ2-5	-	CASSILAGSQETQYF	TGTGCCAGTAGTATCCTGGCGGGGAGTCAAGAGACCCAGTACTTC
TRBV28	-	TRBJ2-7	-	CASSLRYEQYF	TGTGCCAGCAGTTTGCGCTACGAGCAGTACTTC
TRBV7-2	-	TRBJ1-5	-	CASSLVGDQPQHF	TGTGCCAGCAGCTTAGTAGGGGATCAGCCCCAGCATTTT
TRBV7-9	TRBD1	TRBJ2-7	-	CASSPKTGEPYEQYF	TGTGCCAGCAGCCCCAAGACAGGGGAACCCTACGAGCAGTACTTC
TRBV5-6	TRBD2	TRBJ2-7	-	CASSLGTSAHYEQYF	TGTGCCAGCAGCTTGGGGACTAGCGCACACTACGAGCAGTACTTC
TRBV9	-	TRBJ1-5	-	CASSVGTVNQPQHF	TGTGCCAGCAGCGTGGGGACTGTAAATCAGCCCCAGCATTTT
TRBV5-4	TRBD1	TRBJ2-1	once	CASSLRQGASNEQFF	TGTGCCAGCAGCTTAAGACAGGGGGCGTCCAATGAGCAGTTCTTC
TRBV28	-	TRBJ1-1	once	CASSLLQVPEAFF	TGTGCCAGCAGTTTACTACAGGTTCCTGAAGCTTTCTTT
TRBV10-3	TRBD2	TRBJ2-3	-	CAIRGLAFDTQYF	TGTGCCATCAGGGGACTAGCGTTCGATACGCAGTATTTT
TRBV15	TRBD1	TRBJ1-4	-	CATSRDIGTANEKLFF	TGTGCCACCAGCAGAGATATTGGGACAGCTAATGAAAAACTGTTTTTT
TRBV9	-	TRBJ1-3	few	CASSRGQPGNTIYF	TGTGCCAGCAGTAGGGGCCAGCCTGGAAACACCATATATTTT
TRBV5-1	TRBD2	TRBJ2-3	-	CASSMGLAGGTDTQYF	TGCGCCAGCAGCATGGGACTAGCGGGGGGCACAGATACGCAGTATTTT
TRBV7-9	TRBD1	TRBJ2-2	-	CASSLRQGAAAGELFF	TGTGCCAGCAGCTTAAGACAGGGGGCAGCGGCCGGGGAGCTGTTTTTT